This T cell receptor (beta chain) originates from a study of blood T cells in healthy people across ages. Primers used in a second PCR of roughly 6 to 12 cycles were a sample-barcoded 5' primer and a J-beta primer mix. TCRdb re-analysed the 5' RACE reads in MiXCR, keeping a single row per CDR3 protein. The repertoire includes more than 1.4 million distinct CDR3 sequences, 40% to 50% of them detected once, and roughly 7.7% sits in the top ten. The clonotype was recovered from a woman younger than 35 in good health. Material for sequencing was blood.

The CDR3 loop reads CSANEVDRGAYEQYF. The DNA of the CDR3 is TGCAGTGCTAACGAGGTGGACAGAGGAGCCTACGAGCAGTACTTC. The rearrangement uses TRBV20-1 and TRBJ2-7; D possibly corresponds to TRBD1 (6 bases). This CDR3 contains 15 residues. CDR1 and CDR2 (germline): DFQATT, SNEGSKA (reference sequence). V lost 4 bases and J lost 2, with 18 bases in between.